The sequence of this T cell receptor (beta chain) was determined in a study of CD8 T cells in Susac syndrome. Overall study context: When blood was drawn, the patients with Susac syndrome were therapy-naive, on corticosteroids, or on intravenous immunoglobulin alone.

Notes on this clonotype: The antigen is undetermined.

CDR1 LGHNA and CDR2 YSLEER come from the germline V gene. This CDR3 has 16 amino acids. V lost 4 bases, J lost 6 bases, and 11 bases stayed unmatched. When the RNA was reverse transcribed, random hexamers were used with an input of roughly 0.5 to 1 ug. The CDR3 of TCR beta was amplified by immunoSEQ multiplex PCR across 54 Vbeta and 13 Jbeta. TCRdb re-called the immunoSEQ multiplex PCR reads with MiXCR, one entry per CDR3 protein. Here the sample spans approximately 120,000 distinct CDR3 sequences, about 93% being singletons. The study's findings and limits: There were under 20 Susac-specific public clones in total CD8+ repertoires and roughly five in CD8+ TEMRA repertoires.

Definite or probable Susac syndrome was diagnosed using recently defined diagnostic criteria. Sequencing used CD8+ T cells from PBMCs. J is TRBJ2-7 and V is TRBV4-3, with 11 positions matching TRBD2. The sequence came from a human donor with Susac syndrome. The CDR3 protein is CASSRTTSGGLSEQYF. The CDR3 region has the DNA TGCGCCAGCAGCCGAACTACTAGCGGGGGCCTCTCCGAGCAGTACTTC.